Reported below is one TCR beta chain. The data belong to a study of blood T cell repertoires in COVID-19. This CDR3 is built from 16 residues. From germline, CDR1 is MNHNY and CDR2 SVGAGI (reference sequence). Deletions cut 6 bases from V and 0 bases from J, with 15 bases between. Authors' analysis steps: Amplification of reference gene primers provided the estimated nucleated cell counts. Profiling relied on immunoSEQ multiplex PCR, and the TCRdb table lists in-frame clones only, not all of them. V and J calls and clone size are given by that table; D and trimming were obtained from the DNA. This table holds about 110,000 clones, approximately 85% found once.

The clonotype originates from a woman aged 55-70 years with acute or convalescent COVID-19. Sequenced input: peripheral blood. The rearrangement links TRBV6-6 to TRBJ1-3, with TRBD1 as a possible D gene (5 bases). DNA for the CDR3: TGTGCCAGCAGGGTACAGGCCCCGCACTCTGGAAACACCATATATTTT. Translating gives CASRVQAPHSGNTIYF.